This T cell receptor (beta chain) was recovered during a study of Graves' ophthalmopathy and Graves' hyperthyroidism. This clonotype was recorded only once. The study amplified TCR beta CDR3 regions using RNA transcripts. HTBI-primed first-round RT-PCR preceded second-round multiplex PCR. TCRdb ran MiXCR on the multiplex PCR reads and lists one entry per CDR3 protein. The table has around 1,000,000 distinct CDR3 sequences, approximately 35% seen once. The V gene's germline CDR1 is DFQATT and CDR2 SNEGSKA (reference sequence). The CDR3 is 14 residues long. J gave up 5 bases and V 0 bases, and 5 bases lay outside the gene matches.

Sample: peripheral blood or thyroid tissue (not recorded which). The V call is TRBV20-1, the J call TRBJ1-2; 8 nucleotides match TRBD1. The TCR sequence derives from an adult man with Graves' hyperthyroidism. The CDR3 region is CSAREPGQGYGYTF. The CDR3 coding sequence is TGCAGTGCTAGAGAGCCAGGACAGGGTTATGGCTACACCTTC.